These T cell receptor beta chains were read from a single sample in a study of beta chain features in type 1 diabetes. Only in-frame clones appear in the TCRdb table, and some are missing; sequencing was by immunoSEQ multiplex PCR. The sample carries about 160,000 clones, about 8% recorded once. The material sequenced was central memory CD4+ T cells from blood. Receptors were obtained from a woman aged 40 to 50 with type 1 diabetes. Each CDR3 is given with its conserved first and last residue. The order of the fields is J gene, V gene, clone size, D gene, CDR3 protein, CDR3 DNA. A D gene is named only where the DNA matches it firmly. Clone size is not always given. Where it is, it says once, few, many or a class for expanded clones.

J: TRBJ1-2; V: TRBV5-6; size: few; D: NA; CDR3: CASSPGNYGYTF; DNA: TGTGCCAGCAGCCCAGGGAACTATGGCTACACCTTC
J: TRBJ1-1; V: TRBV29-1; size: few; D: NA; CDR3: CSVAPRLSVNTEAFF; DNA: TGCAGCGTTGCGCCCCGTTTGAGCGTGAACACTGAAGCTTTCTTT
J: TRBJ2-1; V: TRBV7-9; size: few; D: TRBD1; CDR3: CASSLDRGQNEQFF; DNA: TGTGCCAGCAGCTTGGACAGGGGGCAGAATGAGCAGTTCTTC
J: TRBJ2-1; V: TRBV10-3; size: few; D: NA; CDR3: CAISESTGVAAEQFF; DNA: TGTGCCATCAGTGAGTCCACAGGGGTAGCGGCTGAGCAGTTCTTC
J: TRBJ1-2; V: TRBV5-4; size: few; D: TRBD1; CDR3: CASSSGDRVAYGYTF; DNA: TGTGCCAGCAGCTCGGGGGACAGGGTGGCTTATGGCTACACCTTC
J: TRBJ1-4; V: TRBV29-1; size: NA; D: TRBD1; CDR3: CSVDQGAEKLFF; DNA: TGCAGCGTTGATCAGGGGGCGGAAAAACTGTTTTTT
J: TRBJ2-1; V: TRBV4-3; size: NA; D: TRBD2; CDR3: CASSLTSGEQFF; DNA: TGCGCCAGCAGCCTTACTAGCGGTGAGCAGTTCTTC
J: TRBJ1-3; V: TRBV6-1; size: NA; D: NA; CDR3: CASISLSGNTIYF; DNA: TGTGCCAGCATCTCACTCTCTGGAAACACCATATATTTT
J: TRBJ2-3; V: TRBV7-2; size: many; D: TRBD2; CDR3: CASSQNRGGTDTQYF; DNA: TGTGCCAGCAGCCAGAATCGGGGGGGCACAGATACGCAGTATTTT
J: TRBJ1-2; V: TRBV29-1; size: few; D: NA; CDR3: CSVEDLGLGSNYGYTF; DNA: TGCAGCGTTGAAGATCTGGGGCTGGGGTCAAACTATGGCTACACCTTC
J: TRBJ2-5; V: TRBV28; size: NA; D: TRBD2; CDR3: CASSFYYSGIQETQYF; DNA: TGTGCCAGCAGTTTTTATTATAGCGGGATCCAAGAGACCCAGTACTTC
J: TRBJ1-3; V: TRBV29-1; size: NA; D: NA; CDR3: CSVLVPGESGNTIYF; DNA: TGCAGCGTTTTAGTCCCAGGGGAGTCTGGAAACACCATATATTTT
J: TRBJ2-7; V: TRBV7-2; size: NA; D: TRBD1; CDR3: CASSPDREQYF; DNA: TGTGCCAGCAGCCCGGACAGGGAGCAGTACTTC
J: TRBJ2-7; V: TRBV30; size: few; D: NA; CDR3: CAWSVQRILGYEQYF; DNA: TGTGCCTGGAGTGTTCAGCGGATACTAGGCTACGAGCAGTACTTC
J: TRBJ2-3; V: TRBV29-1; size: NA; D: NA; CDR3: CSVRSGTSTDTQYF; DNA: TGCAGCGTTCGTTCGGGTACTAGCACAGATACGCAGTATTTT
J: TRBJ2-4; V: TRBV28; size: NA; D: NA; CDR3: CATESGTKNIQYF; DNA: TGTGCCACCGAATCAGGAACCAAAAACATTCAGTACTTC
J: TRBJ2-1; V: TRBV4-2; size: NA; D: TRBD2; CDR3: CASSHATGGPEQFF; DNA: TGTGCCAGCAGCCATGCGACGGGGGGGCCGGAGCAGTTCTTC
J: TRBJ1-2; V: TRBV18; size: few; D: NA; CDR3: CASSPPATGIGGGYTF; DNA: TGTGCCAGCTCACCCCCAGCGACAGGCATAGGGGGAGGCTACACCTTC
J: TRBJ1-2; V: TRBV7-9; size: many; D: TRBD1; CDR3: CASSLGGGIGYTF; DNA: TGTGCCAGCAGCTTAGGAGGGGGCATCGGCTACACCTTC
J: TRBJ2-1; V: TRBV29-1; size: few; D: NA; CDR3: CSATRDSNNEQFF; DNA: TGCAGCGCAACCCGGGACTCCAACAATGAGCAGTTCTTC
J: TRBJ2-7; V: TRBV9; size: NA; D: TRBD2; CDR3: CASSFSGGREEQYF; DNA: TGTGCCAGCAGCTTCAGCGGAGGGAGGGAGGAGCAGTACTTC
J: TRBJ1-2; V: TRBV5-4; size: NA; D: TRBD1; CDR3: CASSSTGTGGDGYTF; DNA: TGTGCCAGCAGCTCCACCGGGACAGGGGGCGATGGCTACACCTTC
J: TRBJ1-1; V: TRBV30; size: few; D: TRBD1; CDR3: CASSGTGDEAFF; DNA: TGTGCCTCCTCAGGGACAGGGGATGAAGCTTTCTTT
J: TRBJ2-7; V: TRBV28; size: few; D: TRBD1; CDR3: CASNPTGGFYEQYF; DNA: TGTGCCAGCAACCCGACAGGGGGATTCTACGAGCAGTACTTC
J: TRBJ2-5; V: TRBV9; size: many; D: TRBD1; CDR3: CASHRGEKETQYF; DNA: TGTGCCAGCCACAGGGGAGAGAAGGAGACCCAGTACTTC
J: TRBJ2-7; V: TRBV4-2; size: NA; D: NA; CDR3: CASSQVGAKNEQYF; DNA: TGTGCCAGCAGCCAAGTGGGGGCTAAAAACGAGCAGTACTTC
J: TRBJ1-2; V: TRBV28; size: few; D: NA; CDR3: CASSLQGGYTF; DNA: TGTGCCAGCAGTTTGCAGGGTGGCTACACCTTC
J: TRBJ2-1; V: TRBV7-3; size: NA; D: TRBD2; CDR3: CASSLAAGEYNEQFF; DNA: TGTGCCAGCAGCCTAGCAGCGGGAGAGTACAATGAGCAGTTCTTC
J: TRBJ2-4; V: TRBV27; size: few; D: TRBD2; CDR3: CASSFGGTVNIQYF; DNA: TGTGCCAGCAGTTTCGGGGGGACGGTTAACATTCAGTACTTC
J: TRBJ2-1; V: TRBV4-3; size: few; D: TRBD1; CDR3: CASSQGAGTGTFEQFF; DNA: TGCGCCAGCAGCCAAGGGGCCGGGACAGGGACTTTTGAGCAGTTCTTC
J: TRBJ2-5; V: TRBV7-3; size: NA; D: TRBD2; CDR3: CASSLAGLAGVQETQYF; DNA: TGTGCCAGCAGCTTAGCTGGACTAGCGGGAGTCCAGGAGACCCAGTACTTC
J: TRBJ1-1; V: TRBV25-1; size: few; D: TRBD1; CDR3: CASSEGQRAEAFF; DNA: TGTGCCAGCAGTGAGGGACAGCGGGCTGAAGCTTTCTTT
J: TRBJ1-1; V: TRBV28; size: NA; D: NA; CDR3: CASSLTAHEQPAFF; DNA: TGTGCCAGCAGTCTCACAGCTCATGAACAGCCGGCTTTCTTT
J: TRBJ2-5; V: TRBV19; size: many; D: NA; CDR3: CASSDRTGREETQYF; DNA: TGTGCCAGTAGTGATCGGACAGGGAGGGAAGAGACCCAGTACTTC
J: TRBJ2-1; V: TRBV28; size: few; D: NA; CDR3: CATQNSQGYNEQFF; DNA: TGTGCCACCCAGAACTCGCAGGGGTACAATGAGCAGTTCTTC
J: TRBJ2-7; V: TRBV6-5; size: NA; D: TRBD1; CDR3: CASSLRTGYEQYF; DNA: TGTGCCAGCAGTCTCCGGACAGGGTACGAGCAGTACTTC
J: TRBJ2-3; V: TRBV11-2; size: NA; D: NA; CDR3: CASSALLWGPDTQYF; DNA: TGTGCCAGCAGCGCTCTTCTTTGGGGCCCAGATACGCAGTATTTT
J: TRBJ2-1; V: TRBV6-5; size: NA; D: NA; CDR3: CASSVSGVVQFF; DNA: TGTGCCAGCAGTGTATCCGGGGTTGTGCAGTTCTTC
J: TRBJ2-3; V: TRBV5-1; size: NA; D: NA; CDR3: CASSLGAEGTDTQYF; DNA: TGCGCCAGCAGCTTGGGGGCCGAGGGTACAGATACGCAGTATTTT
J: TRBJ2-1; V: TRBV12-5; size: few; D: TRBD2; CDR3: CASGLGGLAGGDEQFF; DNA: TGTGCTAGTGGTTTGGGCGGACTAGCGGGGGGGGATGAGCAGTTCTTC
J: TRBJ2-3; V: TRBV7-7; size: NA; D: TRBD2; CDR3: CASSLALKGTESSGGSVDTQYF; DNA: TGTGCCAGCAGCTTAGCGCTTAAGGGGACTGAATCATCCGGGGGGAGTGTGGATACGCAGTATTTT
J: TRBJ2-7; V: TRBV4-2; size: few; D: TRBD2; CDR3: CASSQEFGGGARGEQYF; DNA: TGTGCCAGCAGCCAAGAGTTTGGGGGGGGAGCAAGGGGCGAGCAGTACTTC
J: TRBJ1-5; V: TRBV10-2; size: few; D: NA; CDR3: CASSMSDFNQPQHF; DNA: TGCGCCAGCAGTATGTCGGACTTTAATCAGCCCCAGCATTTT
J: TRBJ1-2; V: TRBV18; size: few; D: TRBD1; CDR3: CASSPDREPKGYTF; DNA: TGTGCCAGCTCACCGGACAGGGAACCGAAAGGCTACACCTTC